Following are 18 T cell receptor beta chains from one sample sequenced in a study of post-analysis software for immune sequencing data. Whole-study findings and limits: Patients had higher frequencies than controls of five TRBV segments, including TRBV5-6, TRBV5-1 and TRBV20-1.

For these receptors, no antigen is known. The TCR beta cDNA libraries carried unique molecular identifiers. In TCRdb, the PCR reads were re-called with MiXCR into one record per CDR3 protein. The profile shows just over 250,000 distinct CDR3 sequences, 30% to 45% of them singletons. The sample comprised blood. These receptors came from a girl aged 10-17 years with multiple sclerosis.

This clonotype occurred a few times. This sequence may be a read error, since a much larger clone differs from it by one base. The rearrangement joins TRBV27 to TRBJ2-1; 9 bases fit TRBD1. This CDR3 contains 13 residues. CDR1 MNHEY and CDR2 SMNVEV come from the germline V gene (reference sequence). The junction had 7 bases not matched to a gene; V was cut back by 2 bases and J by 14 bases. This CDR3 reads CASSLNSWDREFF. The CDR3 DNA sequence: TGTGCCAGCAGTTTAAATTCGTGGGACAGGGAGTTCTTC.

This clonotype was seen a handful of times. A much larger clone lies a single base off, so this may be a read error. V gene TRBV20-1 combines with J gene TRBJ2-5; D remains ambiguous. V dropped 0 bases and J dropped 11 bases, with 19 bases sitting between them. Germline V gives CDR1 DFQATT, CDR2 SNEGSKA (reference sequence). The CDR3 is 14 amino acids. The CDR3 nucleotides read TGCAGTGCTAGAGATCTTAGACCTAACAATGAGCAGTACTTC. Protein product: CSARDLRPNNEQYF.

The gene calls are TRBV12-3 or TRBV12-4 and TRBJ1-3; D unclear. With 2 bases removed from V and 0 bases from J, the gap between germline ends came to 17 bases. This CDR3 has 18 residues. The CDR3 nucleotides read TGTGCCAGCAGTTTATCCCTCCTCCGGGGAGGCTCTGGAAACACCATATATTTT. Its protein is CASSLSLLRGGSGNTIYF.

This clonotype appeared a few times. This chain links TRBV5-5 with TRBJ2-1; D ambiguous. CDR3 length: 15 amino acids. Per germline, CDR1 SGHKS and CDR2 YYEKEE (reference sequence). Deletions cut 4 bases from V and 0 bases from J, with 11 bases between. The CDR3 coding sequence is TGTGCCAGCAGCATCGACTCGAGCTCCTACAATGAGCAGTTCTTC. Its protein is CASSIDSSSYNEQFF.

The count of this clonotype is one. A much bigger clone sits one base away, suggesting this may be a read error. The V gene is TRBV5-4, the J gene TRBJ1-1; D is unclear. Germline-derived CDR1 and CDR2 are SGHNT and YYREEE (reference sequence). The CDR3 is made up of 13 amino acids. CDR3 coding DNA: TGTGTCAGCAGCTACTCAGTGAACACTGAAGCTTTCTTT. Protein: CVSSYSVNTEAFF.

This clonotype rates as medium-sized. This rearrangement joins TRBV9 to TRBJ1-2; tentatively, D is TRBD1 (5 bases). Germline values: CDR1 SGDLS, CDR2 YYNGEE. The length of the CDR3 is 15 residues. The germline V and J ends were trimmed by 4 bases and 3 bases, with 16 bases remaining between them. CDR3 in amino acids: CASSWSGGLDYGYTF. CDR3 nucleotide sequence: TGTGCCAGCAGCTGGAGTGGGGGTCTTGACTATGGCTACACCTTC.

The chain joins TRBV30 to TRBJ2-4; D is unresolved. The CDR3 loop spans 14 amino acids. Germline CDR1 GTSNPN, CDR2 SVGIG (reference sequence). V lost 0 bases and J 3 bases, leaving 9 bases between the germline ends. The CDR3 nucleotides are TGTGCCTGGAGTGTAGGTAGCAGCAAAAACATTCAGTACTTC. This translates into CAWSVGSSKNIQYF.

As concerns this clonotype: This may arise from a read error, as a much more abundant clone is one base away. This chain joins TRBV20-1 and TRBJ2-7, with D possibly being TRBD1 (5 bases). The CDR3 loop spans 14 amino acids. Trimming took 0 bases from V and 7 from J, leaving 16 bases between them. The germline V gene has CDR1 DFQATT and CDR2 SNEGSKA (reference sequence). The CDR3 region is CSARDPRRGNEQYF. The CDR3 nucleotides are TGCAGTGCTAGAGATCCGAGAAGGGGCAATGAGCAGTACTTC.

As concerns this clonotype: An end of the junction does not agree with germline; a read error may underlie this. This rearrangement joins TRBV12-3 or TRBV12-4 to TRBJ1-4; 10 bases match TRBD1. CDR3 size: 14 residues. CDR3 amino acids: CASRPGQGDEKRFF. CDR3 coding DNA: TGTGCCAGCAGGCCCGGACAGGGGGATGAAAAACGGTTTTTT.

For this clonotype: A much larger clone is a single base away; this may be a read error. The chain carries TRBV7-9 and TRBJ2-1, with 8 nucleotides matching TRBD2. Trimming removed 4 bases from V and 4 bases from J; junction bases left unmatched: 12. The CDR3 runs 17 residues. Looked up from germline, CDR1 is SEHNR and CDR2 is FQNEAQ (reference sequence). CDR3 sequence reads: CASSSSRRAGAYNEQFF. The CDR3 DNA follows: TGTGCCAGCAGCTCCTCCCGACGAGCGGGAGCTTACAATGAGCAGTTCTTC.

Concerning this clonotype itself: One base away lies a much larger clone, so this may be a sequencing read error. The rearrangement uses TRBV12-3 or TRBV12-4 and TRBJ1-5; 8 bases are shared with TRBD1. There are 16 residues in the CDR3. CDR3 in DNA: TGTGCCAGCAGACGTACAGGGGGACGAAGCAATCATCCCCAGCATTTT. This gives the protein CASRRTGGRSNHPQHF.

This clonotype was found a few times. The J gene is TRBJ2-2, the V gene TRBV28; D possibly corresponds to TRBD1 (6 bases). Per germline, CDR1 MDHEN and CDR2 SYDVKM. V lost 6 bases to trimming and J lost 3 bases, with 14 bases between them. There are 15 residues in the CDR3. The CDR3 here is CASRGDIRDTGELFF. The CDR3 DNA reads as TGTGCCAGCAGGGGGGACATTCGGGACACCGGGGAGCTGTTTTTT.

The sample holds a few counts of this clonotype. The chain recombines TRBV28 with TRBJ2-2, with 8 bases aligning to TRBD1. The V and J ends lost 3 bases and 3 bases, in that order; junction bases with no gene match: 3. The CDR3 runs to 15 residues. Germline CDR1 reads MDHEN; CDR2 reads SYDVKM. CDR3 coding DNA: TGTGCCAGCAGTTTTGGACAGGGCTACACCGGGGAGCTGTTTTTT. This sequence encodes CASSFGQGYTGELFF.

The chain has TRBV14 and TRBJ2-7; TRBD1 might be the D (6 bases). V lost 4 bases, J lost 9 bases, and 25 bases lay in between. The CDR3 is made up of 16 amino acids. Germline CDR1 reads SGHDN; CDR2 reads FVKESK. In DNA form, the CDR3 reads TGTGCCAGCAGCCCCTTCGGGACCCTGGGGGCCGCGTGGCAGTACTTC. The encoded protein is CASSPFGTLGAAWQYF.

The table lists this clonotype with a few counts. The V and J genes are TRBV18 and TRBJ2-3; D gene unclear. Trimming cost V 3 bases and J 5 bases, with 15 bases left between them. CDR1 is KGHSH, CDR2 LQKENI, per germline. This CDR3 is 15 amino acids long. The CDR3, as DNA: TGTGCCAGCTCACCCAGATCCGGTCAAAAAGATACGCAGTATTTT. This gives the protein CASSPRSGQKDTQYF.

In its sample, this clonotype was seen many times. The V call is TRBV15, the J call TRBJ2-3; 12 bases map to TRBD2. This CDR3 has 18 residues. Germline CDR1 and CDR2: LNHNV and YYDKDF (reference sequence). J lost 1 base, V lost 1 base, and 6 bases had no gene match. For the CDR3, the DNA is TGTGCCACCAGCAGAGTACGGGGGACTAGCGGGCGCACAGATACGCAGTATTTT. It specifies CATSRVRGTSGRTDTQYF.

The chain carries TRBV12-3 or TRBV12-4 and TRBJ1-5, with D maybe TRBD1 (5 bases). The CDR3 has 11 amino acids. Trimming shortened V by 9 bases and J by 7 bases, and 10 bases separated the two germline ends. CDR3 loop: CASSQGQPQHF. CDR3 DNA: TGTGCCAGTTCCCAGGGCCAGCCCCAGCATTTT.

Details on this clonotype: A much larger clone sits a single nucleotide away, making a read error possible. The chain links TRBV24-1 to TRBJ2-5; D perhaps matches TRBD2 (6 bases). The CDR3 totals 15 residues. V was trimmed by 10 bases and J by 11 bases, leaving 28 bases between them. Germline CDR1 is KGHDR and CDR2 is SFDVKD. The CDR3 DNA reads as TGTGCCACTTCCTTTGGGGGGACTTGGGGCGATGAGCAGTACTTC. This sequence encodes CATSFGGTWGDEQYF.